A selection of T cell receptor beta chains follows, all from one sample in a study of blood T cell repertoires in COVID-19. Profiling relied on immunoSEQ multiplex PCR, and the TCRdb table lists in-frame clones only, not all of them. The sample lists fewer than 600,000 clones; over 75% were seen once. Material: PBMCs or T cells enriched from blood (not recorded which). These TCRs come from a woman in her thirties or forties who had recovered from COVID-19. Both conserved end residues are part of each CDR3. Fields, in order: clone size, CDR3 length, J gene, D gene, V gene, CDR3 DNA, CDR3 protein. The D gene is left open where the match is weak. Expanded clones are given a class, and other clones once, few, many or no size at all.

NA	17	TRBJ2-1	TRBD1	TRBV5-1	TGCGCCAGCAGCGGAGGACAGGGGCCAATCGCCTACAATGAGCAGTTCTTC	CASSGGQGPIAYNEQFF
few	13	TRBJ1-1	TRBD1	TRBV19	TGTGCCAGTAGTCGGGACAGGGATGGTGAAGCTTTCTTT	CASSRDRDGEAFF
NA	14	TRBJ2-3	NA	TRBV6-5	TGTGCCAGCAGGAGGGTGGGAGTTCCTGATACGCAGTATTTT	CASRRVGVPDTQYF
few	16	TRBJ2-7	TRBD1	TRBV4-1	TGCGCCAGCAGCCCTTTGACAGGGACACTCTCCTACGAGCAGTACTTC	CASSPLTGTLSYEQYF
NA	15	TRBJ2-2	NA	TRBV19	TGTGCCAGTAGTAAGCAGCGGGCGCACACCGGGGAGCTGTTTTTT	CASSKQRAHTGELFF
NA	15	TRBJ2-3	TRBD2	TRBV29-1	TGCAGCGTTGGGGTATTTAGCGGGAGAACAGATACGCAGTATTTT	CSVGVFSGRTDTQYF
NA	13	TRBJ1-2	NA	TRBV5-1	TGCGCCAGCAGCTTGGAGCCTAACTATGGCTACACCTTC	CASSLEPNYGYTF
NA	14	TRBJ1-2	TRBD1	TRBV6-5	TGTGCCAGCAGTCGACAGGGGGTGGCTGATGGCTACACCTTC	CASSRQGVADGYTF
NA	15	TRBJ2-5	NA	TRBV20-1	TGCAGTGCTAGTGAGCCACAGGGCCGCCAAGAGACCCAGTACTTC	CSASEPQGRQETQYF
NA	16	TRBJ2-6	NA	TRBV5-4	TGTGCCAGCAGCTTGGACAGGGCCTCTGGGGCCAACGTCCTGACTTTC	CASSLDRASGANVLTF
NA	13	TRBJ2-4	NA	TRBV30	TGTGCCTGGAGTGTTACCAGGGGGGACATTCAGTACTTC	CAWSVTRGDIQYF
NA	14	TRBJ1-1	TRBD1	TRBV5-1	TGCGCCAGCAGCGGGGACAGGTCGAACACTGAAGCTTTCTTT	CASSGDRSNTEAFF
NA	11	TRBJ1-1	NA	TRBV12-3/TRBV12-4	TGTGCCAGCGCAGGGGAGCTTGAAGCTTTCTTT	CASAGELEAFF
NA	16	TRBJ1-2	TRBD1	TRBV7-2	TGTGCCAGCAGCTCGGCCCCCGGGACAGTCCTGGGTGGCTACACCTTC	CASSSAPGTVLGGYTF
NA	17	TRBJ1-5	NA	TRBV5-4	TGTGCCAGCAGCTTAAATATCAACCCACAGGGCCCCCAGCCCCAGCATTTT	CASSLNINPQGPQPQHF
NA	17	TRBJ2-7	NA	TRBV11-3	TGTGCCAGCAGCTTGAGTGACAATAGGTCCCCCTCCTACGAGCAGTACTTC	CASSLSDNRSPSYEQYF